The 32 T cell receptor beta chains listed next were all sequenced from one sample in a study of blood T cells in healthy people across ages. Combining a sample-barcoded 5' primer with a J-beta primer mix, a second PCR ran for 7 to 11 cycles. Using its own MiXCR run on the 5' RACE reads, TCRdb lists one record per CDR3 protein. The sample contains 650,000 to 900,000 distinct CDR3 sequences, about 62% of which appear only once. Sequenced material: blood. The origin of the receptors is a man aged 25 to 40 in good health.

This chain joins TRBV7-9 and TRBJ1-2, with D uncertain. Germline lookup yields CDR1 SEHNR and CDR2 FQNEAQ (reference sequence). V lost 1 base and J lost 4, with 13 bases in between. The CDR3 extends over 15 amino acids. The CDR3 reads CASSLVPVAAYGYTF. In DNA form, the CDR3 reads TGTGCCAGCAGCTTAGTGCCGGTTGCCGCCTATGGCTACACCTTC.

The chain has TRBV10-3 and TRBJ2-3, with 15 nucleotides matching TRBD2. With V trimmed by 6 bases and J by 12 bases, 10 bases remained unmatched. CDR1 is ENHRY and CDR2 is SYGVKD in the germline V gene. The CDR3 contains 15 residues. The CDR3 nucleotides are TGTGCCATCAGGTCCGGGACTAGCGGGGGGAGTCCCCAGTATTTT. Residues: CAIRSGTSGGSPQYF.

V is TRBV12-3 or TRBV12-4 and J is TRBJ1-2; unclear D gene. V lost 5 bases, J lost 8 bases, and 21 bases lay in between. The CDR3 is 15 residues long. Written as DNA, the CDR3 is TGTGCCAGCAGTAACACTTGGATGGAGGGTGCGGGCTACACCTTC. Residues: CASSNTWMEGAGYTF.

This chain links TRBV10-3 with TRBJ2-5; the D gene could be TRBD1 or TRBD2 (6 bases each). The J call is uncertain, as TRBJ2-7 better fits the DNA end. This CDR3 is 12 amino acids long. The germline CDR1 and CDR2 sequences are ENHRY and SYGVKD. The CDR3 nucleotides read TGTGCCATAGGGGGGATCGGCTACGAGCAGTACTTC. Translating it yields CAIGGIGYEQYF.

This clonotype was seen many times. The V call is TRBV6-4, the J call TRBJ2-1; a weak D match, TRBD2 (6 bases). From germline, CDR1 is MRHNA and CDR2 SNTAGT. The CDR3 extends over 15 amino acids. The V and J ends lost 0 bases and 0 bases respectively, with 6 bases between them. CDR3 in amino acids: CASSDSSGSYNEQFF. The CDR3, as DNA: TGTGCCAGCAGTGACTCTAGCGGCTCCTACAATGAGCAGTTCTTC.

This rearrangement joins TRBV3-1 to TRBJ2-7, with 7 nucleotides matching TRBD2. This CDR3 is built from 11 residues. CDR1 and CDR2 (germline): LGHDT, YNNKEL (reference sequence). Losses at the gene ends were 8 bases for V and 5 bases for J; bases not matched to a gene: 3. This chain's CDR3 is CASAAGHEQYF. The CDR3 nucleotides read TGTGCCAGCGCAGCGGGGCACGAGCAGTACTTC.

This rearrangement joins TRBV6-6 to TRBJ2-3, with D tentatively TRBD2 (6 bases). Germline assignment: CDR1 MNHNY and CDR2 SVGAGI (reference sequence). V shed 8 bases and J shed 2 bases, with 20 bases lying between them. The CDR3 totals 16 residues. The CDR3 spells CASSYTGGGNTDTQYF. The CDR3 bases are TGTGCCAGCTCCTACACCGGGGGTGGAAACACAGATACGCAGTATTTT.

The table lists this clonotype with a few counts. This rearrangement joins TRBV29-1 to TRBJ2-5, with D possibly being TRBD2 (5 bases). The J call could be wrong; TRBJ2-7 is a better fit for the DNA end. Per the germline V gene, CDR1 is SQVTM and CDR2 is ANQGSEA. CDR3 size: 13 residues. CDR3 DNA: TGCAGCGTTGTAGGAGGACTGAACTACGAGCAGTACTTC. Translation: CSVVGGLNYEQYF.

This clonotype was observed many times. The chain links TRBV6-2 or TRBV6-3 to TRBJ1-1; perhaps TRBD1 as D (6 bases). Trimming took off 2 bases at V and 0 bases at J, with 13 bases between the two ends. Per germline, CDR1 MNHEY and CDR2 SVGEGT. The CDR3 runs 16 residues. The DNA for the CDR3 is TGTGCCAGCAGTTACGCCGGACAGACCATGAACACTGAAGCTTTCTTT. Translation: CASSYAGQTMNTEAFF.

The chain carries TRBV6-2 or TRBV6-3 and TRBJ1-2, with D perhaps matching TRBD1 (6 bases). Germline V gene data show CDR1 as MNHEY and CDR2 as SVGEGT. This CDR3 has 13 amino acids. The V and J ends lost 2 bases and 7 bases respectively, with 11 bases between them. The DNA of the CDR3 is TGTGCCAGCAGTTACGGCGGACAGCGTGGCTACACCTTC. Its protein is CASSYGGQRGYTF.

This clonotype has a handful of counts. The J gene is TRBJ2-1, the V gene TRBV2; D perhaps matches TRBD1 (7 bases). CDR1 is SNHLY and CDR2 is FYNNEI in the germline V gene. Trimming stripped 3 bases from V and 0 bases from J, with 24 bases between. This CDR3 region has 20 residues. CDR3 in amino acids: CASSDRDSTAGGSSYNEQFF. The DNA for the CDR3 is TGTGCCAGCAGTGATAGGGACTCCACAGCAGGGGGGAGCTCCTACAATGAGCAGTTCTTC.

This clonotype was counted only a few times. DNA of the CDR3: TGTGCCAGCAGTTTAGAGGGGGGTACCTACGAGCAGTACTTC. It codes for CASSLEGGTYEQYF. This chain links TRBV12-3 or TRBV12-4 with TRBJ2-7; D tentatively fits TRBD1 or TRBD2 (6 bases each). This CDR3 has 14 residues. V was pared by 1 base and J by 2 bases, with 9 bases between.

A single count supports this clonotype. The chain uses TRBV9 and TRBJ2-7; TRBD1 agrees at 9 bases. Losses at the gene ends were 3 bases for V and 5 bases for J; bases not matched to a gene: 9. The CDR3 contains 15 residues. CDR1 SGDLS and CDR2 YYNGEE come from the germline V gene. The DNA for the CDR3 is TGTGCCAGCAGCGCCACCGGGACAGGGTTCAACGAGCAGTACTTC. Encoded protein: CASSATGTGFNEQYF.

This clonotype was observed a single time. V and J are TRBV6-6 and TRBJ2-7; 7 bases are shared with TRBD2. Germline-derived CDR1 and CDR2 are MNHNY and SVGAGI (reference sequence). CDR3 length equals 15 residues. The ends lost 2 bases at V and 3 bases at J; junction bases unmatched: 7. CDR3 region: CASSYPKSGGYEQYF. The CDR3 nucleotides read TGTGCCAGCAGTTACCCCAAGTCGGGAGGCTACGAGCAGTACTTC.

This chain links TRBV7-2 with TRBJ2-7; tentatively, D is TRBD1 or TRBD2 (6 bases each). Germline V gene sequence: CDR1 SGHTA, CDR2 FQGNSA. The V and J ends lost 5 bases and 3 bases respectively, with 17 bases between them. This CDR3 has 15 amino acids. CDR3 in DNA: TGTGCCAGCAGCCCCCACGGGGGCGAACTCTACGAGCAGTACTTC. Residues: CASSPHGGELYEQYF.

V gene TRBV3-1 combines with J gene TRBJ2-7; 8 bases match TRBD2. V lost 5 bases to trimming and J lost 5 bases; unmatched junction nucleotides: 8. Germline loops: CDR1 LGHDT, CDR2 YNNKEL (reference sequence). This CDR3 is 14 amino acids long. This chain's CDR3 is CASSSPGLVNEQYF. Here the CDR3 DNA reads TGTGCCAGCAGCTCCCCGGGACTAGTTAACGAGCAGTACTTC.

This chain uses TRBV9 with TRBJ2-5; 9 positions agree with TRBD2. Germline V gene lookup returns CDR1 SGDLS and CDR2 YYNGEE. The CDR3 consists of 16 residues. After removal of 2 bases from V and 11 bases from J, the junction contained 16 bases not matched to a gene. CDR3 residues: CASSVEVAGEYNEQYF. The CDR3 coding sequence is TGTGCCAGCAGCGTGGAGGTAGCGGGGGAATACAATGAGCAGTACTTC. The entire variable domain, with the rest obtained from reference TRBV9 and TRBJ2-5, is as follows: DSGVTQTPKHLITATGQRVTLRCSPRSGDLSVYWYQQSLDQGLQFLIQYYNGEERAKGNILERFSAQQFPDLHSELNLSSLELGDSALYFCASSVEVAGEYNEQYFGPGTRLLVL.

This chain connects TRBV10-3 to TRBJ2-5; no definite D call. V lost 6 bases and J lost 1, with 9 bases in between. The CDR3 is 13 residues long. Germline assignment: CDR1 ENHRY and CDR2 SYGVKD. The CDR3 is CAISLTVQETQYF. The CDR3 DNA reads TGTGCCATCAGCTTGACTGTCCAAGAGACCCAGTACTTC.

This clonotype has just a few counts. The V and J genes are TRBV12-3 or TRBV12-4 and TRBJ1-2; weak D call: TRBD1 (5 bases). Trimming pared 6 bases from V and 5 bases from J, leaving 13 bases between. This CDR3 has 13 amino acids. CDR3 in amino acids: CASSRAGGYGYTF. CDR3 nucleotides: TGTGCCAGCAGCCGGGCTGGGGGGTATGGCTACACCTTC.

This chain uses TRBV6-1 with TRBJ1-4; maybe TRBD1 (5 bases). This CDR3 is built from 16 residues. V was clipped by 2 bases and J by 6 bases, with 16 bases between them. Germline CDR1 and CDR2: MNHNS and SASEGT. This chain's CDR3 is CASSELGAGRYEKLFF. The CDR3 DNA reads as TGTGCCAGCAGTGAATTGGGCGCAGGGAGATATGAAAAACTGTTTTTT.

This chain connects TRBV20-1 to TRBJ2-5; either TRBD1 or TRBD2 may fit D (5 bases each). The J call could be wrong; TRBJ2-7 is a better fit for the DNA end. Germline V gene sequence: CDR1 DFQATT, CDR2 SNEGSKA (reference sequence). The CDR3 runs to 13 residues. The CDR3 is CSAPGATGYEQYF. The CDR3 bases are TGCAGTGCTCCCGGGGCTACGGGGTACGAGCAGTACTTC.

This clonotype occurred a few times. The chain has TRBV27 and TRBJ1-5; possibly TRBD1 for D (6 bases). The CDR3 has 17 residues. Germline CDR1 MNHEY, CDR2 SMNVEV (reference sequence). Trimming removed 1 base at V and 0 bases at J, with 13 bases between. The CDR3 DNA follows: TGTGCCAGCAGTTTATACGGACAGCAATATAGCAATCAGCCCCAGCATTTT. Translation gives CASSLYGQQYSNQPQHF.

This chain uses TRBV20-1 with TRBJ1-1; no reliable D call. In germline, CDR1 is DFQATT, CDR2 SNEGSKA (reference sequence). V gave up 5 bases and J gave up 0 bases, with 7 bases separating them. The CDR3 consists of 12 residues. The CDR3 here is CSAVRMNTEAFF. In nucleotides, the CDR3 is TGCAGTGCTGTTCGCATGAACACTGAAGCTTTCTTT.

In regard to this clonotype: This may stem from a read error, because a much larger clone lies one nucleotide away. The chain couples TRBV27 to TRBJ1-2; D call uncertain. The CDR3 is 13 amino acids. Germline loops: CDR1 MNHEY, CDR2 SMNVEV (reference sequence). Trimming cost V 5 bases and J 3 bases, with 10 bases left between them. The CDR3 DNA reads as TGTGCCAGCAGTCAAACCGGATACTATGGCTACACCTTC. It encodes CASSQTGYYGYTF.

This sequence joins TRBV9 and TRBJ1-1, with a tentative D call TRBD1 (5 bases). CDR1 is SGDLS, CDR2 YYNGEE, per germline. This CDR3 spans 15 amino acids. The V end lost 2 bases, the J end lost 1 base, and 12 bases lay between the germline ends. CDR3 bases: TGTGCCAGCAGCGTTTTTGGACACCAGAACACTGAAGCTTTCTTT. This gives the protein CASSVFGHQNTEAFF.

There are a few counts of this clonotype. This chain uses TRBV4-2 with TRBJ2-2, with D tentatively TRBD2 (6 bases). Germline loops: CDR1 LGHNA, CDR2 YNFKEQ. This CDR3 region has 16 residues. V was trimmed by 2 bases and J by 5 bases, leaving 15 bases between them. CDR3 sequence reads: CASSQYSGTSTGELFF. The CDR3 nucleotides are TGTGCCAGCAGCCAATACTCCGGGACTTCTACCGGGGAGCTGTTTTTT.

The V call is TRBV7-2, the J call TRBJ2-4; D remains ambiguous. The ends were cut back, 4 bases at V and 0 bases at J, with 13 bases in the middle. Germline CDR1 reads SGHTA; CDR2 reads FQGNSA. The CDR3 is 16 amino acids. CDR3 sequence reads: CASSSRGRIAKNIQYF. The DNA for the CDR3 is TGTGCCAGCAGCTCCCGTGGCAGGATAGCCAAAAACATTCAGTACTTC.

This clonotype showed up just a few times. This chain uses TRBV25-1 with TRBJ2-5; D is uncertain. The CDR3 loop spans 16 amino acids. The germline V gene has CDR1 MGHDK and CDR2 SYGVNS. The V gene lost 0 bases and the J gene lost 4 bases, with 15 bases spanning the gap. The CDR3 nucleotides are TGTGCCAGCAGTGAATATCGCCGGCCGTTGGTAGAGACCCAGTACTTC. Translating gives CASSEYRRPLVETQYF.

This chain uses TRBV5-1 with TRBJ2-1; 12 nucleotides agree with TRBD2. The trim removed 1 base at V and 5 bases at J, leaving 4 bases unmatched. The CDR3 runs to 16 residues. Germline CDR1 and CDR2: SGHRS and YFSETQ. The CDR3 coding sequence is TGCGCCAGCAGCTTGAGTCCTAGCGGGGGGGACAATGAGCAGTTCTTC. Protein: CASSLSPSGGDNEQFF.

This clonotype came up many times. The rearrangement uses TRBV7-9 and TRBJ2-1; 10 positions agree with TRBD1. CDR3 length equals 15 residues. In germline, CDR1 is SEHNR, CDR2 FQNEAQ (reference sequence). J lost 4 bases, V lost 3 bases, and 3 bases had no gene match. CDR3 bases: TGTGCCAGCAGCTTGGGACAGGGGACTTACAATGAGCAGTTCTTC. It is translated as CASSLGQGTYNEQFF.

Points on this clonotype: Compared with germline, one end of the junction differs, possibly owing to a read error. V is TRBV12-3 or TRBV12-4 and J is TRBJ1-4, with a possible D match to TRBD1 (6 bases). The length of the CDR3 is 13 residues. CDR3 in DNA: TGTGCCAGCAGCTGGACAGTTAATGAAAAACCGTTTTTT. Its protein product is CASSWTVNEKPFF.

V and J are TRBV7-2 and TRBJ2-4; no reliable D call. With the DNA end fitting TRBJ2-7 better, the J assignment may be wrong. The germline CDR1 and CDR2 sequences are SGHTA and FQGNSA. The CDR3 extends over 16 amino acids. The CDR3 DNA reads TGTGCCAGCAGCATAGGACGGTCCAACCCCTCCTACGAGCAGTACTTC. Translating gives CASSIGRSNPSYEQYF.